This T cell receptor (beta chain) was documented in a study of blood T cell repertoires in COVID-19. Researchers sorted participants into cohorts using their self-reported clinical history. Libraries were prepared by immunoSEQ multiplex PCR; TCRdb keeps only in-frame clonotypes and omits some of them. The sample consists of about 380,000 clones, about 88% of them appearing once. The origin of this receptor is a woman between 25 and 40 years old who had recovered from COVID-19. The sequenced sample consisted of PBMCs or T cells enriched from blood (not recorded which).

The CDR3 here is CRAPGQGSYEQYF. The CDR3 DNA sequence: TGCAGGGCCCCGGGACAGGGGTCCTACGAGCAGTACTTC. V is TRBV29-1 and J is TRBJ2-7, with TRBD1 identical over 10 bases. Germline CDR1 reads SQVTM; CDR2 reads ANQGSEA. The CDR3 has 13 amino acids.